The 23 T cell receptor beta chains below come from one sample, sequenced in a study of PD-L1 blockade in urothelial cancer. Time point here: peripheral blood 6 weeks after treatment start. Produced via immunoSEQ multiplex PCR; TCRdb's table is partial and in-frame only. The sample lists 100,000 to 150,000 clones, around 86% occurring once. Source: PBMCs, taken around atezolizumab (anti-PD-L1) treatment. These receptors originate from a man aged 50-59 years with urothelial cancer.

This clone was picked up a small number of times. This chain's CDR3 is CASSYTSGRNEQYF. The DNA of the CDR3 is TGTGCCAGCAGCTACACTAGCGGGAGGAACGAGCAGTACTTC. The chain combines TRBV7-2 with TRBJ2-7; 12 bases line up with TRBD2. CDR3 length: 14 residues. The V segment lost 4 bases and the J segment 5 bases; nucleotides outside the gene matches: 3. CDR1 SGHTA and CDR2 FQGNSA come from the germline V gene.

This chain connects TRBV19 to TRBJ2-1; the match to TRBD2 covers 13 bases. J lost 4 bases, V lost 3 bases, and 9 bases had no gene match. This CDR3 spans 18 amino acids. Germline V gives CDR1 LNHDA, CDR2 SQIVND (reference sequence). CDR3 loop: CASSMAGLAGAKYNEQFF. CDR3 DNA sequence: TGTGCCAGTAGTATGGCTGGACTAGCGGGAGCGAAATACAATGAGCAGTTCTTC.

V usage is TRBV29-1 and J usage is TRBJ1-2, with 8 bases fitting TRBD1. Germline V gives CDR1 SQVTM, CDR2 ANQGSEA. This CDR3 comprises 14 residues. Trimming removed 2 bases from V and 8 bases from J; junction bases left unmatched: 10. CDR3 loop: CSVENWGQAGGYTF. CDR3 DNA sequence: TGCAGCGTTGAAAACTGGGGACAGGCGGGAGGCTACACCTTC.

CDR3 in DNA: TGTGCCACTACAATGATTCGGGATAGGACCTACGAGCAGTACTTC. Residues: CATTMIRDRTYEQYF. The chain combines TRBV10-3 with TRBJ2-7; D might be TRBD2 (5 bases). This CDR3 is 15 amino acids long. Trimming stripped 10 bases from V and 2 bases from J, with 21 bases between. The germline CDR1 and CDR2 sequences are ENHRY and SYGVKD.

The chain employs TRBV4-2 and TRBJ2-3; TRBD2 agrees at 7 bases. With V trimmed by 8 bases and J by 0 bases, 8 bases remained unmatched. The germline gives CDR1 LGHNA, CDR2 YNFKEQ. The CDR3 spans 15 residues. The CDR3 loop reads CASGLYSGSTDTQYF. The CDR3 DNA is TGTGCCAGCGGGCTATATAGCGGGAGCACAGATACGCAGTATTTT.

The chain carries TRBV7-9 and TRBJ2-1; 9 bases line up with TRBD2. The ends lost 2 bases at V and 12 bases at J; junction bases unmatched: 5. The CDR3 extends over 13 amino acids. Germline CDR1 reads SEHNR; CDR2 reads FQNEAQ (reference sequence). The CDR3 region has the DNA TGTGCCAGCAGCTTAAGTGGCGGGAGGGCGCAGTTCTTC. Protein sequence: CASSLSGGRAQFF.

The chain has TRBV14 and TRBJ1-1; perhaps TRBD1 as D (6 bases). This CDR3 has 15 amino acids. V shed 4 bases and J shed 0 bases, with 12 bases lying between them. Germline values: CDR1 SGHDN, CDR2 FVKESK. CDR3 nucleotides: TGTGCCAGCAGCCGCTGGACAGTGATGAACACTGAAGCTTTCTTT. It encodes CASSRWTVMNTEAFF.

V usage is TRBV18 and J usage is TRBJ2-5; a weak D match, TRBD1 (5 bases). Germline CDR1 KGHSH, CDR2 LQKENI. Deletions cut 3 bases from V and 5 bases from J, with 13 bases between. The CDR3 totals 14 residues. This CDR3 is CASSPRTYGETQYF. The DNA for the CDR3 is TGTGCCAGCTCACCCCGGACATACGGGGAGACCCAGTACTTC.

V gene TRBV7-9 combines with J gene TRBJ2-5; TRBD1 agrees at 7 bases. The germline gives CDR1 SEHNR, CDR2 FQNEAQ (reference sequence). The CDR3 consists of 13 residues. V lost 2 bases, J lost 5 bases, and 2 bases stayed unmatched. CDR3 nucleotides: TGTGCCAGCAGCTTAAGAGGGGGCGAGACCCAGTACTTC. Its translation: CASSLRGGETQYF.

This clone was seen only a few times. The chain joins TRBV9 to TRBJ1-1, with D perhaps TRBD1 (6 bases). CDR1 is SGDLS and CDR2 is YYNGEE in the germline V gene. V was pared by 3 bases and J by 4 bases, with 16 bases between. The CDR3 spans 15 residues. CDR3 amino acids: CASSAVTGTPTEAFF. CDR3 sequence (DNA): TGTGCCAGCAGCGCCGTAACCGGGACACCCACTGAAGCTTTCTTT. The variable domain in full, with the rest retrieved from reference TRBV9 and TRBJ1-1, is DSGVTQTPKHLITATGQRVTLRCSPRSGDLSVYWYQQSLDQGLQFLIQYYNGEERAKGNILERFSAQQFPDLHSELNLSSLELGDSALYFCASSAVTGTPTEAFFGQGTRLTVV.

The chain carries TRBV6-4 and TRBJ2-1; TRBD1 is a possible D gene (5 bases). Germline loops: CDR1 MRHNA, CDR2 SNTAGT. This CDR3 has 15 residues. V lost 3 bases and J lost 0, with 9 bases in between. CDR3 nucleotide sequence: TGTGCCAGCAGTGAAAGGGGTGGCTCCTACAATGAGCAGTTCTTC. Translated, it gives CASSERGGSYNEQFF.

This clone has a single count. The chain combines TRBV10-3 with TRBJ2-7; 8 nucleotides agree with TRBD2. Trimming cost V 3 bases and J 4 bases; bases outside gene matches: 5. This CDR3 comprises 14 residues. Germline lookup yields CDR1 ENHRY and CDR2 SYGVKD. Here the CDR3 DNA reads TGTGCCATCAGTGACAGCGGGAGATGGTACGAGCAGTACTTC. Its translation is CAISDSGRWYEQYF.

The V call is TRBV6-5, the J call TRBJ1-5, with D perhaps matching TRBD1 (5 bases). Germline V CDR1 and CDR2: MNHEY, SVGAGI. There are 13 residues in the CDR3. V was pared by 6 bases and J by 4 bases, with 10 bases between. The CDR3 DNA reads as TGTGCCAGCAGCGACAGACGGAATCAGCCCCAGCATTTT. Its protein is CASSDRRNQPQHF.

This chain links TRBV6-5 with TRBJ2-1, with D possibly TRBD1 on 5 matching bases. Trimming took 0 bases from V and 6 from J, leaving 15 bases between them. The CDR3 covers 16 residues. Germline loops: CDR1 MNHEY, CDR2 SVGAGI. CDR3 in DNA: TGTGCCAGCAGTTACTCGTTGCAGGGCGGCCGCAATGAGCAGTTCTTC. Protein product: CASSYSLQGGRNEQFF.

The chain carries TRBV10-3 and TRBJ1-2; 7 bases fit TRBD1. Losses at the gene ends were 7 bases for V and 5 bases for J; bases not matched to a gene: 10. CDR1 and CDR2 from the germline V gene are ENHRY and SYGVKD. The CDR3 sequence is 14 residues long. CDR3 DNA: TGTGCCATCACTCCGGGACAGAGATCATATGGCTACACCTTC. Translated, it gives CAITPGQRSYGYTF.

The count of this clone is one. This chain links TRBV11-2 with TRBJ2-4, with 10 positions matching TRBD2. The CDR3 loop spans 16 amino acids. The ends lost 5 bases at V and 2 bases at J; junction bases unmatched: 6. Germline loops: CDR1 SGHAT, CDR2 FQNNGV. CDR3 in amino acids: CASSTGTSVTKNIQYF. The CDR3 coding sequence is TGTGCCAGCAGCACTGGGACTAGCGTCACCAAAAACATTCAGTACTTC.

The CDR3 DNA sequence: TGTGCCAGCAGCCGAAAACTAGCGGGAGGAGGTAACGGGGAGCTGTTTTTT. Translating it yields CASSRKLAGGGNGELFF. The J gene is TRBJ2-2, the V gene TRBV4-2; TRBD2 matches at 12 bases. J was trimmed by 7 bases and V by 4 bases; bases with no gene match: 10. Germline-derived CDR1 and CDR2 are LGHNA and YNFKEQ. The CDR3 runs 17 residues.

V usage is TRBV18 and J usage is TRBJ2-1; 8 bases agree with TRBD2. V trimming: 6 bases; J trimming: 5 bases; junction bases outside the gene matches: 9. Germline V gives CDR1 KGHSH, CDR2 LQKENI. This CDR3 region has 15 residues. CDR3 DNA sequence: TGTGCCAGCTCCCTTAAGGGACTAGGACACAATGAGCAGTTCTTC. As protein: CASSLKGLGHNEQFF.

This chain links TRBV6-1 with TRBJ2-7, with 9 bases aligning to TRBD1. The germline CDR1 and CDR2 sequences are MNHNS and SASEGT. This CDR3 contains 14 residues. The trim removed 6 bases at V and 2 bases at J, leaving 5 bases unmatched. CDR3 in amino acids: CASRIGTGTYEQYF. The CDR3, as DNA: TGTGCCAGCAGAATAGGGACAGGGACCTACGAGCAGTACTTC.

This CDR3 is CASSQDLAGSTDTQYF. The CDR3 nucleotides read TGCGCCAGCAGCCAAGATCTAGCGGGAAGCACAGATACGCAGTATTTT. V and J are TRBV4-1 and TRBJ2-3, with 9 bases identical to TRBD2. Germline V gene lookup returns CDR1 MGHRA and CDR2 YSYEKL. The CDR3 covers 16 residues. Trimming at V came to 0 bases and at J to 0 bases, leaving 1 base not matched to a gene.

V and J are TRBV27 and TRBJ2-1; TRBD2 agrees at 10 bases. The CDR3 totals 12 residues. Germline CDR1 is MNHEY and CDR2 is SMNVEV (reference sequence). The V segment lost 4 bases and the J segment 15 bases; nucleotides outside the gene matches: 6. The CDR3 DNA sequence: TGTGCCAGCAGTTCACCGAGCGGGAGGGGGTTCTTC. Its protein is CASSSPSGRGFF.

This clone was counted between two and nine times. V is TRBV15 and J is TRBJ1-4; D is perhaps TRBD1 (6 bases). The V and J ends lost 6 bases and 7 bases respectively, with 18 bases between them. The CDR3 extends over 15 amino acids. Germline CDR1 reads LNHNV; CDR2 reads YYDKDF (reference sequence). The CDR3 coding sequence is TGTGCCACCAGGACAGGTGAAAACTATGGTGAAAAACTGTTTTTT. As protein: CATRTGENYGEKLFF.

The V call is TRBV7-6, the J call TRBJ1-2; 10 nucleotides agree with TRBD1. The J segment lost 7 bases and the V segment lost 0 bases, leaving 8 bases of the junction unmatched. CDR3 length: 16 amino acids. CDR1 and CDR2 from the germline V gene are SGHVS and FNYEAQ. In DNA form, the CDR3 reads TGTGCCAGCAGCTTAGCTCGGGACAGGGGCCAAGGTGGCTACACCTTC. Its protein product is CASSLARDRGQGGYTF.